This T cell receptor (beta chain) was documented in a study of pediatric ulcerative colitis. Sequencing was performed with immunoSEQ multiplex PCR; in TCRdb, only in-frame clones are kept and a portion is missing. The sample includes 60,000 or so clones, about 80% of them seen just once. This CDR3 comprises 16 residues. Germline-derived CDR1 and CDR2 are SGHTA and FQGNSA. The V segment lost 2 bases and the J segment 5 bases; nucleotides outside the gene matches: 10. The V and J genes are TRBV7-2 and TRBJ2-7; 9 bases are shared with TRBD1. Sequenced sample: blood. This sequence was found in a boy under 18 with moderate ulcerative colitis. The CDR3 here is CASSLTSGTGLNEQYF. The CDR3 DNA is TGTGCCAGCAGCTTAACCTCCGGGACAGGGTTGAACGAGCAGTACTTC.